This T cell receptor (beta chain) was captured in a study of Ad26.COV2.S vaccination and SARS-CoV-2 variants. Study context: Sample donor was a member of the COV1001 Ad26.COV2.S trial arm. Once, or twice with 56 days between doses, Ad26.COV2.S was given intramuscularly.

As regards this clone: Its antigen is undetermined.

The CDR3 loop spans 12 amino acids. The V end lost 4 bases, the J end lost 0 bases, and 7 bases lay between the germline ends. Germline CDR1 is GTSNPN and CDR2 is SVGIG (reference sequence). Stated treatment: some 19 received Ad26.COV2.S at low or high dose, single or two shots; several received placebo; per-sample allocation not given. Samples analyzed were those drawn on day 63 after the first vaccine or placebo injection. Participants' vaccine, an Ad26 vector, delivered Wuhan-strain SARS-CoV-2 spike. Profiled with immunoSEQ multiplex PCR; TCRdb holds only in-frame clones, not every one. The sample contains over 350,000 clones, 80% to 90% of which appear only once. General study findings and limits: Vaccine and placebo recipients had similar non-spike TCR breadth.

This receptor was taken from a person aged 18-60 years who received the Ad26.COV2.S COVID-19 vaccine or a placebo. V and J are TRBV30 and TRBJ2-7; possibly TRBD1 for D (5 bases). This material consisted of peripheral blood, taken in a trial of Ad26.COV2.S vaccine versus placebo. CDR3 sequence (DNA): TGTGCCTGGAAAGACAGCTCCTACGAGCAGTACTTC. Protein: CAWKDSSYEQYF.